The sequence of this T cell receptor beta chain was determined in a study of beta chain features in type 1 diabetes. Study results and limitations: For patients, the naive, central memory and Treg TCRB repertoires appeared more alike than for healthy donors.

Expressed TCRB transcripts were sequenced because the entire RNA isolate underwent reverse transcription. The protocol was immunoSEQ multiplex PCR, while the TCRdb copy is restricted to in-frame clones and leaves out a portion. Of approximately 44,000 clones listed, roughly 56% are singletons. Remarks on this clone: No antigen is known for it.

Trimming took 5 bases from V and 7 from J, leaving 14 bases between them. This CDR3 region has 13 residues. Per the germline V gene, CDR1 is SEHNR and CDR2 is FQNEAQ (reference sequence). The sequence came from a woman aged 18-29 years in good health. The material sequenced was Tregs from blood. This chain joins TRBV7-9 and TRBJ1-1, with D hard to call. The CDR3 DNA is TGTGCCAGCAGCGAACTTGGGCGGGGTGAAGCTTTCTTT. Its translation is CASSELGRGEAFF. Full variable domain (outside the CDR3, taken from reference TRBV7-9 and TRBJ1-1): DTGVSQNPRHKITKRGQNVTFRCDPISEHNRLYWYRQTLGQGPEFLTYFQNEAQLEKSRLLSDRFSAERPKGSFSTLEIQRTEQGDSAMYLCASSELGRGEAFFGQGTRLTVV.